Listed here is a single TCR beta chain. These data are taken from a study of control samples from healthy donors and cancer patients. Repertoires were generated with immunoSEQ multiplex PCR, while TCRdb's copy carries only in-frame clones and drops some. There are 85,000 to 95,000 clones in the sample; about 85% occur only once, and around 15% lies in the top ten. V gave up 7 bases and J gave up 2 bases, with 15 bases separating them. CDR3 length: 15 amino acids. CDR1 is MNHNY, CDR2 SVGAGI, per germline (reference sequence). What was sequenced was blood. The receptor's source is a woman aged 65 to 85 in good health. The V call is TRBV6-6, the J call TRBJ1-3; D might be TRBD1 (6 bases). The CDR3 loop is CASIGGPLPGNTIYF. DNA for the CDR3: TGTGCCAGCATCGGGGGGCCGCTCCCTGGAAACACCATATATTTT.